This T cell receptor (beta chain) was captured in a study of T cell responses to AZD1222 COVID-19 vaccine. Study results and limitations: In a largely white British group with more females than males, clonal diversity was possibly underestimated. Regions 160-218 and 743-854 held dominance among vaccine-associated CD4 TCRs, which spanned spike.

As regards this clone: Antigen specificity is unknown.

The assay was immunoSEQ multiplex PCR, and TCRdb's table has in-frame clones only and misses some. Among under 200,000 clones listed, about 93% were seen once. The CDR3 is made up of 13 amino acids. V lost 4 bases and J lost 7; bases outside the gene matches: 5. Germline V gene data show CDR1 as SGHRS and CDR2 as YFSETQ. The sample consisted of peripheral blood, taken on day 0 of AZD1222 vaccination. The chain links TRBV5-1 to TRBJ1-2, with TRBD1 matching 9 bases. The sequence derives from an adult in good health. The CDR3 protein is CASSGTGGPGYTF. CDR3 bases: TGCGCCAGCAGCGGCACAGGGGGCCCTGGCTACACCTTC.